This T cell receptor (beta chain) stems from a study of T-cell memory formation after mild COVID-19. Findings and limits, study-wide: Clones that shrank (day 15 to 85) were balanced CD4/CD8, whereas later expanders leaned CD4+.

TCRdb re-called the 5' RACE reads through MiXCR, storing one row per CDR3 protein. This table has about half a million distinct CDR3 sequences, 18% appearing once. The J segment lost 6 bases and the V segment lost 5 bases, leaving 9 bases of the junction unmatched. This CDR3 is built from 14 residues. Looked up from germline, CDR1 is SEHNR and CDR2 is FQNEAQ (reference sequence). Turning to this clonotype: Its target is unknown.

This receptor was taken from an adult woman who had mild COVID-19 (a few samples of this study predate the infection). Cell type and time point are not known. The sample consisted of PBMCs or a T cell subset sorted from them (not recorded which). The V and J genes are TRBV7-9 and TRBJ1-2, with 7 bases matching TRBD1. The CDR3: CASSLGGGTDGYTF. The CDR3 nucleotides read TGTGCCAGCAGCCTAGGAGGGGGCACGGATGGCTACACCTTC.